The 18 T cell receptor beta chains in this list originate from one sample, sequenced in a study of T cell responses to AZD1222 COVID-19 vaccine. TCRdb keeps only in-frame clones here, not all; method: immunoSEQ multiplex PCR. Among around 140,000 clones listed, approximately 90% were seen once. The sequences come from peripheral blood, collected 28 days after the second AZD1222 dose. All receptors come from an adult who received the AZD1222 COVID-19 vaccine.

The rearrangement links TRBV5-1 to TRBJ2-1; tentatively, D is TRBD2 (6 bases). CDR1 and CDR2 from the germline V gene are SGHRS and YFSETQ. Trimming took 2 bases from V and 3 from J, leaving 9 bases between them. CDR3 length: 14 residues. The CDR3 sequence: CASSFGSGYNEQFF. In nucleotides, the CDR3 is TGCGCCAGCAGCTTCGGTAGCGGCTACAATGAGCAGTTCTTC. Full variable domain (rest looked up from reference TRBV5-1 and TRBJ2-1): KAGVTQTPRYLIKTRGQQVTLSCSPISGHRSVSWYQQTPGQGLQFLFEYFSETQRNKGNFPGRFSGRQFSNSRSEMNVSTLELGDSALYLCASSFGSGYNEQFFGPGTRLTVL.

The chain combines TRBV5-6 with TRBJ1-4; no clear D. V lost 4 bases and J 8 bases, leaving 12 bases between the germline ends. The CDR3 has 13 residues. Germline V gene lookup returns CDR1 SGHDT and CDR2 YYEEEE. The CDR3 sequence: CASSRTLREKLFF. CDR3 nucleotides: TGTGCCAGCAGCCGGACCTTGCGGGAAAAACTGTTTTTT.

The gene calls are TRBV6-5 and TRBJ2-7; 7 nucleotides match TRBD2. The CDR3 has 15 residues. Losses at the gene ends were 7 bases for V and 5 bases for J; bases not matched to a gene: 14. The germline V gene has CDR1 MNHEY and CDR2 SVGAGI. The chain's CDR3 is CASTPGGSFSHEQYF. The CDR3 nucleotides are TGTGCCAGCACCCCAGGCGGGAGTTTTTCCCACGAGCAGTACTTC.

V gene TRBV15 combines with J gene TRBJ2-2, with TRBD1 identical over 9 bases. CDR3 length: 15 amino acids. CDR1 LNHNV and CDR2 YYDKDF come from the germline V gene (reference sequence). J gave up 4 bases and V 5 bases, and 5 bases lay outside the gene matches. CDR3 region: CATSPWTGATGELFF. The CDR3 nucleotides are TGTGCCACCAGCCCGTGGACAGGGGCCACCGGGGAGCTGTTTTTT. Together with reference TRBV15 and TRBJ2-2, the CDR3 gives the full variable domain: DAMVIQNPRYQVTQFGKPVTLSCSQTLNHNVMYWYQQKSSQAPKLLFHYYDKDFNNEADTPDNFQSRRPNTSFCFLDIRSPGLGDTAMYLCATSPWTGATGELFFGEGSRLTVL.

The chain joins TRBV29-1 to TRBJ2-3; 7 nucleotides line up with TRBD2. Per the germline V gene, CDR1 is SQVTM and CDR2 is ANQGSEA. CDR3 length: 12 residues. Trimming cost V 6 bases and J 4 bases; bases outside gene matches: 4. The CDR3 protein is CSVSGGADTQYF. CDR3 DNA: TGCAGCGTGTCGGGAGGAGCAGATACGCAGTATTTT.

J is TRBJ1-1 and V is TRBV2; D not certain. The germline gives CDR1 SNHLY, CDR2 FYNNEI. The ends were cut back, 6 bases at V and 1 base at J, with 9 bases in the middle. The CDR3 loop spans 13 amino acids. CDR3 in amino acids: CASSRSGNTEAFF. The CDR3 DNA follows: TGTGCCAGCAGCAGATCAGGGAACACTGAAGCTTTCTTT.

This clone has more than one count but fewer than ten. CDR3 sequence reads: CASSFLLSGRSTGELFF. In nucleotides, the CDR3 is TGTGCCAGCAGCTTTCTTCTTAGCGGGAGGTCCACCGGGGAGCTGTTTTTT. The V call is TRBV5-8, the J call TRBJ2-2; 10 bases are shared with TRBD2. V gave up 2 bases and J gave up 4 bases; unmatched junction bases: 8. The CDR3 has 17 amino acids. Germline V CDR1 and CDR2: SGHTS, YDEGEE.

The chain combines TRBV28 with TRBJ2-1; D might be TRBD1 or TRBD2, each matching 5 bases. The V and J ends lost 3 bases and 6 bases respectively, with 15 bases between them. The germline V gene has CDR1 MDHEN and CDR2 SYDVKM. The CDR3 has 15 amino acids. The CDR3 nucleotides are TGTGCCAGCAGTTTCCAGGATGGGGGATCCAATGAGCAGTTCTTC. This gives the protein CASSFQDGGSNEQFF.

The rearrangement links TRBV19 to TRBJ1-2; 8 bases align to TRBD1. V shed 6 bases, J shed 8 bases, and the junction held 17 bases outside the gene matches. Germline CDR1 LNHDA, CDR2 SQIVND (reference sequence). The CDR3 has 16 amino acids. The CDR3 sequence: CASSFYGGQGSGGYTF. The CDR3 DNA follows: TGTGCCAGTAGCTTTTACGGCGGACAGGGCTCGGGCGGCTACACCTTC.

The chain couples TRBV14 to TRBJ2-3; unclear D gene. V was trimmed by 4 bases and J by 5 bases, leaving 13 bases between them. CDR1 is SGHDN, CDR2 FVKESK, per germline. The CDR3 covers 14 residues. DNA of the CDR3: TGTGCCAGCAGCCGGGCTTCCGGGTTAGATACGCAGTATTTT. It encodes CASSRASGLDTQYF.

The chain is built from TRBV3-1 (or the pseudogene TRBV3-2) and TRBJ1-2; a weak D match, TRBD1 (6 bases). Deletions cut 4 bases from V and 5 bases from J, with 14 bases between. The germline V gene encodes CDR1 LGHDT and CDR2 YNNKEL (reference sequence). The CDR3 has 14 residues. The DNA for the CDR3 is TGTGCCAGCAGCCCGGCACAGGGAAAATATGGCTACACCTTC. Translated: CASSPAQGKYGYTF.

V usage is TRBV11-2 and J usage is TRBJ2-2; perhaps TRBD2 as D (5 bases). The germline V gene has CDR1 SGHAT and CDR2 FQNNGV. There are 14 residues in the CDR3. V lost 5 bases, J lost 2 bases, and 9 bases lay in between. The DNA for the CDR3 is TGTGCCAGCAGCCGACGGGGAAACACCGGGGAGCTGTTTTTT. As protein: CASSRRGNTGELFF.

The chain carries TRBV5-1 and TRBJ2-5, with no clear D. Trimming removed 0 bases at V and 1 base at J, with 4 bases between. Germline V gene sequence: CDR1 SGHRS, CDR2 YFSETQ. CDR3 length: 13 residues. CDR3 nucleotides: TGCGCCAGCAGCTTGGACAGCCAAGAGACCCAGTACTTC. Translating it yields CASSLDSQETQYF.

V is TRBV9 and J is TRBJ1-5; D is possibly TRBD1 (5 bases). Looked up from germline, CDR1 is SGDLS and CDR2 is YYNGEE. With 0 bases removed from V and 5 bases from J, the gap between germline ends came to 12 bases. The length of the CDR3 is 15 residues. CDR3 sequence: CASSVDGGVYQPQHF. The CDR3 nucleotides read TGTGCCAGCAGCGTAGATGGAGGGGTTTATCAGCCCCAGCATTTT.

The chain links TRBV6-5 to TRBJ2-2; TRBD1 matches 9 bases. With 8 bases clipped from V and 7 bases from J, the junction kept 8 bases outside the gene matches. The CDR3 length is 14 residues. Germline CDR1 is MNHEY and CDR2 is SVGAGI. In DNA, the CDR3 is TGTGCCAGCCTCCGGGACAGGGATGACGGGGAGCTGTTTTTT. Encoded protein: CASLRDRDDGELFF.

Here the CDR3 DNA reads TGTGCCAGCAGCTCCCGTACGAACACCGGGGAGCTGTTTTTT. As protein: CASSSRTNTGELFF. The chain employs TRBV9 and TRBJ2-2; D gene ambiguous. From germline, CDR1 is SGDLS and CDR2 YYNGEE. There are 14 residues in the CDR3. V lost 4 bases and J lost 0, with 7 bases in between.

The rearrangement uses TRBV11-3 and TRBJ2-1; 10 bases fit TRBD2. Germline CDR1 is SGHNT and CDR2 is YENEEA. V shed 5 bases and J 7 bases; nucleotides not matched to a gene: 5. This CDR3 spans 14 amino acids. In DNA form, the CDR3 reads TGTGCCAGCAGCCCAGGACTAGCGGTGAATGAGCAGTTCTTC. Translation: CASSPGLAVNEQFF.

The chain joins TRBV27 to TRBJ2-4; D remains ambiguous. CDR1 is MNHEY and CDR2 is SMNVEV in the germline V gene (reference sequence). The CDR3 sequence is 18 residues long. Trimming shortened V by 11 bases and J by 1 base, and 27 bases separated the two germline ends. The CDR3 reads CAPAVVDREAMAKNIQYF. As DNA, the CDR3 is TGTGCCCCAGCTGTGGTGGATCGAGAAGCCATGGCCAAAAACATTCAGTACTTC.